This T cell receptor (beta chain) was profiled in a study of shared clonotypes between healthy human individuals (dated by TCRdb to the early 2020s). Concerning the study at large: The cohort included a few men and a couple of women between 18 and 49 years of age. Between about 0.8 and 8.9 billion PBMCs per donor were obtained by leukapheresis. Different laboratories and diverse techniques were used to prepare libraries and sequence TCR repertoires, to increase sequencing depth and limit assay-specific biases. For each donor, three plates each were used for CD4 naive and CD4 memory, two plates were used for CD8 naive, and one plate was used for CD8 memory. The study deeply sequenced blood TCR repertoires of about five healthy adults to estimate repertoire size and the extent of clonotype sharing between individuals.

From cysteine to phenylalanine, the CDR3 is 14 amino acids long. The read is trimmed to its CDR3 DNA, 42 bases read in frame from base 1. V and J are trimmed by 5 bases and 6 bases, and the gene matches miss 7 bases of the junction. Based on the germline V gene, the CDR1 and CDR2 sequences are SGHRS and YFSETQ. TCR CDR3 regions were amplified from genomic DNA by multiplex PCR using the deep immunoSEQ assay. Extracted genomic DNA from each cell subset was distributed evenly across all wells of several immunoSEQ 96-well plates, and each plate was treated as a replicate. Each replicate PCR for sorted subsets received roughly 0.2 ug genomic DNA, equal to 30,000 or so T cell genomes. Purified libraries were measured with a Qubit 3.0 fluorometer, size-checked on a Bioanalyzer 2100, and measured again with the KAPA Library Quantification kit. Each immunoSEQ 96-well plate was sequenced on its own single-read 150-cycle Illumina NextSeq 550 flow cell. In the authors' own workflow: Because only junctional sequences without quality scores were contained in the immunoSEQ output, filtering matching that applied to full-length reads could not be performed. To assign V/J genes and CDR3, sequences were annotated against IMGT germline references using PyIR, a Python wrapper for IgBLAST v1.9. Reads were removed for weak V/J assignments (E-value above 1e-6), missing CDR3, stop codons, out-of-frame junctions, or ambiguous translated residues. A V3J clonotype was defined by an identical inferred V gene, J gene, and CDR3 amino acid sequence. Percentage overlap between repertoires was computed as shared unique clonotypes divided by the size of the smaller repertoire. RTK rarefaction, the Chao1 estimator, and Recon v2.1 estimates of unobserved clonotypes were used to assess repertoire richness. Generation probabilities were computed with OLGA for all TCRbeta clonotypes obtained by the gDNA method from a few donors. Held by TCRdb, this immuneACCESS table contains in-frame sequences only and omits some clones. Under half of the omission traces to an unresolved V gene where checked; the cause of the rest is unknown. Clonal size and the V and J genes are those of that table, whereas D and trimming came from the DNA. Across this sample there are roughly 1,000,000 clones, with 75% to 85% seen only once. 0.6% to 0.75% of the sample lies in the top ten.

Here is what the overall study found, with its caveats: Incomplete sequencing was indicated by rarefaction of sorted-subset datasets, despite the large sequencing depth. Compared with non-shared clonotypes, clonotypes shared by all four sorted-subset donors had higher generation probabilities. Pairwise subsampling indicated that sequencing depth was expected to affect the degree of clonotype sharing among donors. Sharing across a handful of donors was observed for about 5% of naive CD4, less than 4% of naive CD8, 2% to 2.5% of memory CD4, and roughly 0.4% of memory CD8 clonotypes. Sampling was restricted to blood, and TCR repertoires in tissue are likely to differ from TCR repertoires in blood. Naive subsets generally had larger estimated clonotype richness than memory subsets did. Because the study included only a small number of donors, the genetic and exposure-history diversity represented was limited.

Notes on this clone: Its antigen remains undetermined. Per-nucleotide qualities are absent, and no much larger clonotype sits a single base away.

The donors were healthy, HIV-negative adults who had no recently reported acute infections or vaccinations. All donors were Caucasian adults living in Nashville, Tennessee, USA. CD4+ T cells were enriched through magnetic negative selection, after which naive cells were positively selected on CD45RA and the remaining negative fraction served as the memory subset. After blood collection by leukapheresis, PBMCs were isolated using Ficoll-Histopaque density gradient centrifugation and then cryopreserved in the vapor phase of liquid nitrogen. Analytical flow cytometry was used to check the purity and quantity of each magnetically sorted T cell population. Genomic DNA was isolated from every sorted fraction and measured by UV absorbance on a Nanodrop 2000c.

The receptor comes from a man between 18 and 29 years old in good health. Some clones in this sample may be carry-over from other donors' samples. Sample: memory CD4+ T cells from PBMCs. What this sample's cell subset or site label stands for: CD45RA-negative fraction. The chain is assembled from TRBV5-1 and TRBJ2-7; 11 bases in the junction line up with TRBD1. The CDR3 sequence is CASRAGTGGPEQYF. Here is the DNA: TGCGCCAGCAGAGCCGGGACAGGGGGACCCGAGCAGTACTTC. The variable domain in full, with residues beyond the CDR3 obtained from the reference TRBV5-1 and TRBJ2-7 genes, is KAGVTQTPRYLIKTRGQQVTLSCSPISGHRSVSWYQQTPGQGLQFLFEYFSETQRNKGNFPGRFSGRQFSNSRSEMNVSTLELGDSALYLCASRAGTGGPEQYFGPGTRLTVT.